Many counts were recorded for the clone carrying this T cell receptor (beta chain). What it recognizes is unknown. TCRbeta library construction was performed incorporating unique molecular identifiers. Each CDR3 protein gets one entry after TCRdb re-called the PCR reads with MiXCR. The table lists about 160,000 distinct CDR3 sequences, more than 9.5% of them singletons. This specimen comes from a study of T-cell reconstitution after alpha-beta-depleted transplantation in children. Findings and caveats of the study: From newly produced T cells came most of the T-cell counts and diversity one year after transplant. Several hundred expanded graft clones reportedly were the source of alpha-beta T cells about two months after transplant. Surviving recipient cells, namely T cells and thymic progenitors, were the source of high day-60 TCRbeta diversity in some patients.

This specimen was PBMCs, taken before TCRalphabeta/CD19-depleted stem cell transplant. This TCR was recovered from a boy between 2 and 10 years old with acute myeloid leukemia, due to receive a stem cell transplant.

CDR3 amino acids: CAIRPIIYGYTF. DNA of the CDR3: TGTGCCATCAGACCGATAATCTATGGCTACACCTTC. V gene TRBV10-3 combines with J gene TRBJ1-2, with D hard to call. Germline CDR1 ENHRY, CDR2 SYGVKD. The V end was cut by 6 bases, the J end by 4 bases, with 9 bases between. The CDR3 totals 12 residues.